Given below is one TCR beta chain in context. Its matching antigen is unknown. Reverse transcription of all isolated RNA meant that expressed TCRB transcripts were sequenced. Naive, central memory and regulatory T cell samples came to a mean of approximately 3.6 million reads. Libraries were prepared by immunoSEQ multiplex PCR; TCRdb keeps only in-frame clonotypes and omits some of them. This table has roughly 140,000 clones, 11% appearing once. The sample originates from a study of beta chain features in type 1 diabetes. Study outcomes and limitations: An over-representation of cells with high TCR expression could result from cDNA sequencing. The question left open here concerned HLA type influencing TCRB rearrangement.

Trimming took 4 bases from V and 7 from J; bases not matched to a gene: 4. Germline CDR1 is MNHEY and CDR2 is SMNVEV (reference sequence). The CDR3 consists of 13 residues. Sorting that relied on CD45RO/CCR7/CD25/CD127/CD95/CD27 yielded CD4+ naive, central memory, regulatory and stem cell-like memory cells. This sequence joins TRBV27 and TRBJ1-2; 9 bases map to TRBD1. This TCR derives from a man younger than 30 in good health. Source material: central memory CD4+ T cells from blood. The CDR3: CASSYRQGGGYTF. Written as DNA, the CDR3 is TGTGCCAGCAGTTACCGACAGGGGGGTGGCTACACCTTC.